These 2 T cell receptor beta chains came from one sample sequenced in a study of monozygotic twins with inflammatory bowel disease (dated by TCRdb to the late 2010s). Library creation used 5' RACE. Sequencing relied on an Illumina HiSeq 2500. TCRdb reprocessed the reads and lists each CDR3 protein sequence as a single entry, with no DNA. The sample table gives some 170,000 distinct CDR3 sequences. The ten largest clones represent over 2.5% of the sample. Sequencing was performed on blood. These receptors came from a human donor with ulcerative colitis or Crohn's disease, or a healthy co-twin of an affected twin (not recorded which).

The chain couples TRBV5-1 to TRBJ2-1; TCRdb gives TRBD2 as the D gene, but with no DNA this cannot be confirmed. Germline V gene lookup returns CDR1 SGHRS and CDR2 YFSETQ. This CDR3 has 12 residues. CDR3 loop: CASSGRNNEQFF. Complete variable domain (other parts from reference TRBV5-1 and TRBJ2-1): KAGVTQTPRYLIKTRGQQVTLSCSPISGHRSVSWYQQTPGQGLQFLFEYFSETQRNKGNFPGRFSGRQFSNSRSEMNVSTLELGDSALYLCASSGRNNEQFFGPGTRLTVL.

The chain couples TRBV20-1 to TRBJ2-7. There are 13 residues in the CDR3. Germline values: CDR1 DFQATT, CDR2 SNEGSKA (reference sequence). The CDR3 reads CSARQGALYEQYF.